The 18 T cell receptor beta chains in this list originate from one sample, sequenced in a study of blood T cell repertoires in COVID-19. TCRdb's table, derived via immunoSEQ multiplex PCR, lists solely in-frame clones and lacks some. The table records about 100,000 clones, 79% of them present only once. Sequencing used peripheral blood. All receptors come from a woman aged 80 or over with active or convalescent COVID-19.

J is TRBJ2-3 and V is TRBV2; no firm D call. The V and J ends lost 7 bases and 6 bases respectively, with 11 bases between them. The CDR3 consists of 12 residues. The V gene's germline CDR1 is SNHLY and CDR2 FYNNEI. In DNA, the CDR3 is TGTGCCAGCACCCCCGCGGCTGATACGCAGTATTTT. Amino acids: CASTPAADTQYF.

J is TRBJ2-1 and V is TRBV20-1, with TRBD2 matching over 14 bases. CDR1 is DFQATT and CDR2 is SNEGSKA in the germline V gene (reference sequence). The CDR3 is made up of 15 amino acids. Unmatched junction bases numbered 11, after V lost 3 bases and J lost 13 bases. The CDR3, as DNA: TGCAGTGCTAGTGATCCCGGGACTAGCGGGAGCCCCCAGTTCTTC. It encodes CSASDPGTSGSPQFF.

The chain has TRBV7-9 and TRBJ2-3; possibly TRBD2 for D (6 bases). V gave up 6 bases and J gave up 2 bases, with 21 bases separating them. The CDR3 totals 17 residues. Germline lookup yields CDR1 SEHNR and CDR2 FQNEAQ (reference sequence). The CDR3 DNA follows: TGTGCCAGCAGTAACAATAAGGGGAGGTCTTTCACAGATACGCAGTATTTT. Translated: CASSNNKGRSFTDTQYF.

This chain joins TRBV7-9 and TRBJ1-1; TRBD1 matches at 7 bases. Trimming cost V 1 base and J 4 bases; bases outside gene matches: 3. The CDR3 has 14 residues. Germline values: CDR1 SEHNR, CDR2 FQNEAQ (reference sequence). CDR3 sequence reads: CASSLERGPTEAFF. The CDR3 DNA is TGTGCCAGCAGCTTAGAAAGGGGGCCCACTGAAGCTTTCTTT.

This clone was seen once. The chain is built from TRBV3-1 (or the pseudogene TRBV3-2) and TRBJ1-2, with D possibly TRBD1 on 5 matching bases. Germline lookup yields CDR1 LGHDT and CDR2 YNNKEL (reference sequence). The CDR3 has 16 amino acids. Deletions cut 0 bases from V and 1 base from J, with 12 bases between. As DNA, the CDR3 is TGTGCCAGCAGCCAAGAGACAGAGACCATTAACTATGGCTACACCTTC. This translates into CASSQETETINYGYTF.

In its sample, this clone was seen once. The chain recombines TRBV7-3 with TRBJ2-5; 10 nucleotides line up with TRBD2. Unmatched junction bases numbered 9, after V lost 1 base and J lost 4 bases. In germline, CDR1 is SGHTA, CDR2 FQGTGA. The CDR3 extends over 17 amino acids. This CDR3 reads CASSLKSLAGVVETQYF. The CDR3 DNA reads TGTGCCAGCAGCTTAAAATCCCTAGCGGGAGTCGTAGAGACCCAGTACTTC.

The genes are TRBV6-5 and TRBJ1-2, with 7 nucleotides matching TRBD1. Per germline, CDR1 MNHEY and CDR2 SVGAGI. V shed 7 bases, J shed 3 bases, and the junction held 5 bases outside the gene matches. This CDR3 is built from 13 residues. CDR3 residues: CASTRDRDYGYTF. The CDR3 region has the DNA TGTGCCAGCACTAGGGACAGAGACTATGGCTACACCTTC.

The chain links TRBV4-1 to TRBJ2-3, with D uncertain. Trimming removed 1 base from V and 10 bases from J, with 12 bases in between. The germline CDR1 and CDR2 sequences are MGHRA and YSYEKL. The length of the CDR3 is 13 residues. The CDR3 spells CASSQAVTESQYF. The CDR3 coding sequence is TGCGCCAGCAGCCAAGCCGTCACCGAGTCGCAGTATTTT.

V is TRBV6-5 and J is TRBJ1-2; 9 positions match TRBD1. V lost 7 bases to trimming and J lost 8 bases; unmatched junction nucleotides: 8. Germline V lookup: CDR1 MNHEY, CDR2 SVGAGI. The CDR3 length is 13 residues. The CDR3 nucleotides read TGTGCCAGCAAGGGGGACAGGGTGAGAGGCTACACCTTC. This sequence encodes CASKGDRVRGYTF.

This clone has just a few counts. The chain couples TRBV6-4 to TRBJ2-2; D ambiguous. V was clipped by 5 bases and J by 8 bases, with 12 bases between them. Germline V gene lookup returns CDR1 MRHNA and CDR2 SNTAGT. The CDR3 runs to 13 residues. CDR3 in DNA: TGTGCCAGCAGTCCTGAGGCAGTTGGGGAGCTGTTTTTT. Protein: CASSPEAVGELFF.

This clone was counted a single time. The chain has TRBV2 and TRBJ1-1; D remains unclear. CDR3 length equals 12 residues. Germline values: CDR1 SNHLY, CDR2 FYNNEI. V gave up 6 bases and J gave up 3 bases, with 8 bases separating them. DNA for the CDR3: TGTGCCAGCAGACGGGGAGACACTGAAGCTTTCTTT. Amino acids: CASRRGDTEAFF.

Turning to this clone: The junction and the germline gene differ at one end; a read error may be behind it. The rearrangement uses TRBV5-1 and TRBJ2-5, with 13 bases fitting TRBD2. Per germline, CDR1 SGHRS and CDR2 YFSETQ. The CDR3 has 15 amino acids. The CDR3 is CASSAGLAGVETQYF. The CDR3 bases are TGTGCCAGCAGCGCTGGACTAGCGGGAGTAGAGACCCAGTACTTC.

The V gene is TRBV5-4, the J gene TRBJ2-5; 15 bases fit TRBD2. Germline loops: CDR1 SGHNT, CDR2 YYREEE (reference sequence). J gave up 2 bases and V 4 bases, and 9 bases lay outside the gene matches. This CDR3 is 18 amino acids long. CDR3 DNA sequence: TGTGCCAGCAGCGGGGGACTAGCGGGAGGAAGAAGACAAGAGACCCAGTACTTC. Protein: CASSGGLAGGRRQETQYF.

There are a few counts of this clone. The chain carries TRBV24-1 and TRBJ1-1; 7 bases are a match to TRBD1. This CDR3 region has 16 residues. The V gene's germline CDR1 is KGHDR and CDR2 SFDVKD. With 7 bases clipped from V and 1 base from J, the junction kept 11 bases outside the gene matches. CDR3 DNA sequence: TGTGCCACCAGGGACCCAGACAGGGTAGGGAACACTGAAGCTTTCTTT. Its protein is CATRDPDRVGNTEAFF.

About this clone itself: The junction differs from germline at one of its ends, possibly a read error. The rearrangement uses TRBV5-1 and TRBJ1-4; D not resolved. Germline CDR1 reads SGHRS; CDR2 reads YFSETQ. This CDR3 spans 15 amino acids. Here the CDR3 reads CASSLRRGTNEKLFF. The CDR3 DNA is TGTGCCAGCAGCTTACGGCGAGGAACTAATGAAAAACTGTTTTTT. Full variable domain (remainder filled in from reference TRBV5-1 and TRBJ1-4): KAGVTQTPRYLIKTRGQQVTLSCSPISGHRSVSWYQQTPGQGLQFLFEYFSETQRNKGNFPGRFSGRQFSNSRSEMNVSTLELGDSALYLCASSLRRGTNEKLFFGSGTQLSVL.

This clone has a handful of counts. The rearrangement links TRBV4-1 to TRBJ2-2, with D possibly TRBD1 on 6 matching bases. CDR1 MGHRA and CDR2 YSYEKL come from the germline V gene. V lost 1 base to trimming and J lost 6 bases, with 12 bases between them. The CDR3 is 15 amino acids. The CDR3 DNA reads as TGCGCCAGCAGCCAAGGTCTTAACAGGGCCGGGGAGCTGTTTTTT. This translates into CASSQGLNRAGELFF.

The chain recombines TRBV6-1 with TRBJ2-6, with TRBD1 as a possible D gene (5 bases). The V gene's germline CDR1 is MNHNS and CDR2 SASEGT. The length of the CDR3 is 16 residues. V was cut by 3 bases and J by 2 bases, with 11 bases left in between. The CDR3 DNA sequence: TGTGCCAGCAGTGAGCCTACAGGTACTGGGGCCAACGTCCTGACTTTC. Translating it yields CASSEPTGTGANVLTF.

DNA of the CDR3: TGTGCCAGCAGTGGGACAGAAATTTCCTACGAGCAGTACTTC. Protein product: CASSGTEISYEQYF. This chain joins TRBV6-2 or TRBV6-3 and TRBJ2-7; 7 bases are shared with TRBD1. The germline CDR1 and CDR2 sequences are MNHEY and SVGEGT. The CDR3 spans 14 residues. With V trimmed by 5 bases and J by 1 base, 5 bases remained unmatched.